This T cell receptor beta chain was documented in a study of technical replicates of blood from a handful of donors (dated by TCRdb to 2016 to 2017). Concerning this clone: There is no known antigen for this receptor. No per-base quality is available; no much larger clone lies one base away.

Library method: the immunoSEQ multiplex PCR assay. TCRdb's version of the immuneACCESS table is confined to in-frame rearrangements and falls short of the full clone set. An unresolved V gene accounts for under half of the shortfall where checked; the remainder is of unknown origin. A total of about 74,000 clones appear in this sample, roughly four fifths of them only once. The ten top clones hold around 4% of the sample. The sample was PBMCs. This TCR was sampled from a human donor in good health. Some clones in this sample may be carry-over from other donors' samples.

Read as DNA, the sequence is TGCGCCAGCAGCCGCGCGGACAGGATGAACACTGAAGCTTTCTTT. Its translation is CASSRADRMNTEAFF. This sequence uses TRBV5-1 and TRBJ1-1; 7 nucleotides in the junction match TRBD1. The germline V gene specifies SGHRS as CDR1 and YFSETQ as CDR2. The CDR3 measures 15 amino acids from cysteine to phenylalanine. The CDR3 DNA has 45 bases and is translated from base 1. Trimming leaves V shorter by 4 bases and J shorter by 0 bases, with the junction holding 6 bases beyond the gene matches.